Listed below are T cell receptor beta chains from one sample, sequenced in a study of CD8+ T cells in alopecia areata. TCRdb's table, derived via immunoSEQ multiplex PCR, lists solely in-frame clones and lacks some. The sample comprises over 90,000 clones, approximately 52% of which are singletons, and about 9% rests with the top ten. The sample comprised CD4+ T cells sorted from blood. The receptors originated from a human donor in good health. Each CDR3 is given with its conserved first and last residue. D genes are given only for firm matches. Some rows mark clone size as missing; the rest say once, few, many or name a class of expanded clone.

D gene | clone size | J gene | V gene | CDR3 protein | CDR3 DNA
. | . | TRBJ1-2 | TRBV29-1 | CSVEDSYHYGYTF | TGCAGCGTCGAGGACAGCTATCACTATGGCTACACCTTC
TRBD1 | . | TRBJ2-7 | TRBV14 | CASSHSTGVEQYF | TGTGCCAGCAGCCATTCCACAGGGGTCGAGCAGTACTTC
. | . | TRBJ1-2 | TRBV27 | CASRTDHWSYGYTF | TGTGCCAGCCGGACGGACCATTGGAGCTATGGCTACACCTTC
. | . | TRBJ1-2 | TRBV10-3 | CAIRPGQGWGYTF | TGTGCCATCAGACCTGGGCAGGGATGGGGCTACACCTTC
. | . | TRBJ1-3 | TRBV5-6 | CASSLPGSGNTIYF | TGTGCCAGCAGCTTACCAGGGTCTGGAAACACCATATATTTT
TRBD1 | few | TRBJ1-1 | TRBV30 | CAWDRAYTEAFF | TGTGCCTGGGACAGGGCGTACACTGAAGCTTTCTTT
. | . | TRBJ2-2 | TRBV29-1 | CSVEPLTTGELFF | TGCAGCGTTGAGCCCCTGACCACCGGGGAGCTGTTTTTT
TRBD1 | . | TRBJ1-2 | TRBV4-2 | CASSQVQQGAGGYTF | TGTGCCAGCAGCCAAGTTCAGCAGGGGGCAGGTGGCTACACCTTC
. | . | TRBJ2-2 | TRBV15 | CATSREGSGTGELFF | TGTGCCACCAGCAGAGAAGGTAGCGGCACCGGGGAGCTGTTTTTT
TRBD2 | few | TRBJ2-5 | TRBV9 | CASSKQPGLAGGRETQYF | TGTGCCAGCAGCAAACAACCGGGACTAGCGGGGGGTAGAGAGACCCAGTACTTC
TRBD1 | few | TRBJ1-5 | TRBV2 | CAISRPGQSNQPQHF | TGTGCCATTTCACGGCCGGGACAGAGCAATCAGCCCCAGCATTTT
. | . | TRBJ2-5 | TRBV6-1 | CASKEGNQETQYF | TGTGCCAGCAAGGAGGGGAACCAAGAGACCCAGTACTTC
TRBD2 | . | TRBJ2-1 | TRBV6-6 | CASSYRASGGQNEQFF | TGTGCCAGCAGTTACCGGGCTAGCGGGGGCCAGAATGAGCAGTTCTTC
. | . | TRBJ1-5 | TRBV25-1 | CASSEMGDRSNQPQHF | TGTGCCAGCAGTGAAATGGGGGACCGATCCAATCAGCCCCAGCATTTT
TRBD1 | . | TRBJ2-5 | TRBV7-6 | CASSKDPGTGETQYF | TGTGCCAGCAGCAAAGACCCCGGGACAGGAGAGACCCAGTACTTC
. | . | TRBJ1-5 | TRBV6-5 | CASSTAGGINQPQHF | TGTGCCAGCAGTACAGCCGGGGGAATCAATCAGCCCCAGCATTTT
. | once | TRBJ1-1 | TRBV20-1 | CSARGGLEAFF | TGCAGTGCTAGAGGGGGGCTTGAAGCTTTCTTT
TRBD2 | . | TRBJ2-5 | TRBV15 | CATSRDSWGSGGDQETQYF | TGTGCCACCAGCAGAGATTCGTGGGGTAGCGGGGGAGACCAAGAGACCCAGTACTTC
TRBD2 | . | TRBJ2-1 | TRBV29-1 | CSVEGGLAVNEQFF | TGCAGCGTTGAAGGGGGACTAGCGGTTAATGAGCAGTTCTTC
TRBD2 | . | TRBJ2-1 | TRBV11-3 | CASSLGWASGGARSYNEQFF | TGTGCCAGCAGCTTAGGATGGGCTAGCGGGGGGGCCCGCAGCTACAATGAGCAGTTCTTC
. | . | TRBJ1-1 | TRBV28 | CASTGGTEAFF | TGTGCCAGCACGGGGGGCACTGAAGCTTTCTTT
. | . | TRBJ1-4 | TRBV23-1 | CASSQWVRATNEKLFF | TGCGCCAGCAGTCAATGGGTCAGGGCGACTAATGAAAAACTGTTTTTT
. | few | TRBJ2-2 | TRBV6-6 | CASSDARGSSGELFF | TGTGCCAGCAGTGACGCCAGGGGCTCATCCGGGGAGCTGTTTTTT